Following are 12 T cell receptor beta chains from one sample sequenced in a study of blood T cells in healthy people across ages. Combining a sample-barcoded 5' primer with a J-beta primer mix, a second PCR ran for 7 to 11 cycles. Each CDR3 protein gets one entry after TCRdb re-called the 5' RACE reads with MiXCR. Of around 800,000 distinct CDR3 sequences in the sample, 40% to 65% were seen once. Sequencing was carried out using blood. The receptors were sampled from a man older than 75 in good health.

The V and J genes are TRBV12-5 and TRBJ2-7; TRBD1 is a possible D gene (6 bases). Per germline, CDR1 LGHNT and CDR2 FRNRAP. The length of the CDR3 is 12 residues. The V and J ends lost 7 bases and 5 bases respectively, with 12 bases between them. The CDR3 loop is CASALQGNEQYF. DNA of the CDR3: TGTGCTAGTGCCCTCCAGGGGAACGAGCAGTACTTC.

The rearrangement links TRBV7-2 to TRBJ2-7; TRBD1 agrees at 7 bases. CDR3 length: 14 residues. Germline lookup yields CDR1 SGHTA and CDR2 FQGNSA. Trimming at V came to 5 bases and at J to 2 bases, leaving 6 bases not matched to a gene. The CDR3 loop is CASSINRGTYEQYF. The CDR3 nucleotides are TGTGCCAGCAGCATTAACAGGGGAACCTACGAGCAGTACTTC.

The chain employs TRBV18 and TRBJ2-7; 7 nucleotides agree with TRBD2. Germline loops: CDR1 KGHSH, CDR2 LQKENI. The CDR3 is 14 residues long. The V segment lost 3 bases and the J segment 2 bases; nucleotides outside the gene matches: 4. The CDR3 loop is CASSPGRSTYEQYF. CDR3 coding DNA: TGTGCCAGCTCACCCGGGAGGAGTACCTACGAGCAGTACTTC. Full variable domain (outside the CDR3, taken from reference TRBV18 and TRBJ2-7): NAGVMQNPRHLVRRRGQEARLRCSPMKGHSHVYWYRQLPEEGLKFMVYLQKENIIDESGMPKERFSAEFPKEGPSILRIQQVVRGDSAAYFCASSPGRSTYEQYFGPGTRLTVT.

Notes on this clonotype: The germline gene is not matched at one end of the junction; a read error may be the cause. This chain joins TRBV6-2 or TRBV6-3 and TRBJ1-1, with D possibly matching TRBD1 (6 bases). The V gene's germline CDR1 is MNHEY and CDR2 SVGEGT. This CDR3 is built from 16 residues. CDR3 in amino acids: CASSYSNRDMHTEAYF. The CDR3 coding sequence is TGTGCCAGCAGTTACTCGAACCGGGACATGCACACTGAAGCTTACTTT.

The V gene is TRBV7-9, the J gene TRBJ2-6, with D uncertain. The CDR3 is made up of 13 amino acids. V shed 5 bases and J shed 3 bases, with 5 bases lying between them. Germline V gives CDR1 SEHNR, CDR2 FQNEAQ (reference sequence). The CDR3 loop reads CASSLDGANVLTF. DNA of the CDR3: TGTGCCAGCAGCCTCGATGGGGCCAACGTCCTGACTTTC.

This sequence joins TRBV5-1 and TRBJ2-1; the match to TRBD2 covers 8 bases. The CDR3 is 17 residues long. CDR1 and CDR2 from the germline V gene are SGHRS and YFSETQ. V lost 4 bases and J lost 8; bases outside the gene matches: 17. CDR3 residues: CASSPRDSPGGFYEQFF. The DNA for the CDR3 is TGCGCCAGCAGCCCCAGGGATTCTCCGGGAGGGTTTTATGAGCAGTTCTTC.

The chain uses TRBV15 and TRBJ2-7, with D maybe TRBD2 (5 bases). The CDR3 loop spans 15 amino acids. Trimming took off 1 base at V and 1 base at J, with 11 bases between the two ends. Germline lookup yields CDR1 LNHNV and CDR2 YYDKDF (reference sequence). CDR3 bases: TGTGCCACCAGCAGAGCCGGGATCGGGTCCTACGAGCAGTACTTC. This gives the protein CATSRAGIGSYEQYF.

The rearrangement uses TRBV27 and TRBJ2-4; unclear D gene. V shed 6 bases and J shed 1 base, with 13 bases lying between them. The CDR3 totals 15 residues. Germline V gene sequence: CDR1 MNHEY, CDR2 SMNVEV (reference sequence). CDR3 coding DNA: TGTGCCAGCAGCTCTGTGGGTTTGGCCAAAAACATTCAGTACTTC. Translation: CASSSVGLAKNIQYF.

The chain links TRBV3-1 to TRBJ2-1; 7 positions agree with TRBD2. Germline trimming cut 3 bases from V and 3 bases from J; bases unmatched to any gene: 5. Germline lookup yields CDR1 LGHDT and CDR2 YNNKEL (reference sequence). This CDR3 is built from 15 residues. This CDR3 reads CASSHGEGRYNEQFF. CDR3 in DNA: TGTGCCAGCAGCCACGGGGAGGGCCGCTACAATGAGCAGTTCTTC.

The V and J genes are TRBV12-3 or TRBV12-4 and TRBJ2-6; the D is unclear. CDR3 length: 11 amino acids. With 6 bases removed from V and 12 bases from J, the gap between germline ends came to 9 bases. The CDR3 protein is CASSRTSVLTF. CDR3 coding DNA: TGTGCCAGCAGCCGTACAAGCGTCCTGACTTTC.

The chain links TRBV2 to TRBJ2-5; the D is unclear. The CDR3 is 12 amino acids. V was clipped by 6 bases and J by 5 bases, with 10 bases between them. Per the germline V gene, CDR1 is SNHLY and CDR2 is FYNNEI. CDR3 sequence: CASRGISETQYF. DNA for the CDR3: TGTGCCAGCAGGGGGATTTCGGAGACCCAGTACTTC. Supplemented by reference TRBV2 and TRBJ2-5, the full variable domain reads EPEVTQTPSHQVTQMGQEVILRCVPISNHLYFYWYRQILGQKVEFLVSFYNNEISEKSEIFDDQFSVERPDGSNFTLKIRSTKLEDSAMYFCASRGISETQYFGPGTRLLVL.

The CDR3 bases are TGTGCCACCAGTGATTCCCTTCATGCAGGGCCGGGGGAGACCCAGTACTTC. Amino acid sequence: CATSDSLHAGPGETQYF. V gene TRBV24-1 combines with J gene TRBJ2-5; either TRBD1 or TRBD2 may fit D (5 bases each). The V end was cut by 2 bases, the J end by 5 bases, with 20 bases between. The CDR3 loop spans 17 amino acids. Germline loops: CDR1 KGHDR, CDR2 SFDVKD.